This TCR beta chain comes out of a study of CD4+ T cells in melanoma. Findings of the study overall: A reported correlation linked neoantigen-specific CD4+ T cells to CD8+, macrophage and B cell function. In melanoma, neoantigen-specific CD4+ T cells reportedly differed in differentiation state.

Sequencing used immunoSEQ multiplex PCR; TCRdb keeps in-frame clones, though not all of them. The sample lists about 50,000 clones; nearly 90% were seen once. By share, this clone ranks as medium-sized. The antigen is unknown. Trimming left V 4 bases short and J 6 bases short, with 20 bases between. Looked up from germline, CDR1 is SGHDT and CDR2 is YYEEEE. The CDR3 consists of 16 residues. The TCR comes from a human donor with melanoma. The chain recombines TRBV5-6 with TRBJ2-1; no definite D call. Material: peripheral blood. CDR3 amino acids: CASSISTGVAFNEQFF. The CDR3 DNA follows: TGTGCCAGCAGCATTTCGACTGGCGTCGCTTTCAATGAGCAGTTCTTC.